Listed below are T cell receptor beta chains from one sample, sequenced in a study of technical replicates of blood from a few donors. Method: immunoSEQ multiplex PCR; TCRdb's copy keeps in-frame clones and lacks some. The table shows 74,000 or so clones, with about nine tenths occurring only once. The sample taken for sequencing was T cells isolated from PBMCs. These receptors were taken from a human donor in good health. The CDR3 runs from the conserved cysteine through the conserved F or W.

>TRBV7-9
CASSPLGTGSTDTQYF
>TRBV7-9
CASSPAGGFPEGNYGYTF
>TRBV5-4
CASSPGLAGNNEQYF
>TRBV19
CASSIMPSGTYEQYF
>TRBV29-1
CSANPGQGTGYGYTF
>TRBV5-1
CASILGTSGSYNEQFF
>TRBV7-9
CASSRQGNTEAFF
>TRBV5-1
CASSWQQGTDNSPLHF
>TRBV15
CATSRAAERLWDQPQHF
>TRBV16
CASSHPGYQPQHF
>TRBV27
CASSPPRVWGDNEQFF
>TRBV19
CASRDRGASNQPQHF
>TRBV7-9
CASSLRDRGYEQFF
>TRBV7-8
CASSYRDGYGYTF
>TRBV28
CASTKRSGGAETQYF
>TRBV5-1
CASSLGLDFTDTQYF
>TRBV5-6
CASSGEDRSGKGYTF
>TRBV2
CASSGLAGGEQYF
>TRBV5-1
CASSFGLTYEQYF
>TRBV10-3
CAISDPRQSSGANVLTF
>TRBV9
CASSARVVRNQPQHF
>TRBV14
CASSQDGGVDYGYTF
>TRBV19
CASSRSGVEQYF
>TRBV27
CASSLTGAHGYTF
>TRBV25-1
CASSEHQVTEAFF
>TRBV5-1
CASSGNKGQDLSYNEQFF
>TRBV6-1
CASRRGQGDHQPQHF
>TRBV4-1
CASSPPGTDSTDTQYF